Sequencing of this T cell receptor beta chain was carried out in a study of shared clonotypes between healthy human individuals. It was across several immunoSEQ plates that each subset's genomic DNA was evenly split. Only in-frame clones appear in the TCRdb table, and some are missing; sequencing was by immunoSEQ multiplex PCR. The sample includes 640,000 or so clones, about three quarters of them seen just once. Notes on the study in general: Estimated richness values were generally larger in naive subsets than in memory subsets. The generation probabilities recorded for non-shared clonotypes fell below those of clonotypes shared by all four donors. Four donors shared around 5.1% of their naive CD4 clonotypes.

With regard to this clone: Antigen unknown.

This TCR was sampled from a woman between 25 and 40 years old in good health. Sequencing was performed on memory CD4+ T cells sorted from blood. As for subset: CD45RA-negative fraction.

The CDR3 region has the DNA TGCAGTGGGGTTCGGGAGACCCAGTACTTC. This translates into CSGVRETQYF. V is TRBV20-1 and J is TRBJ2-5; unclear D gene. There are 10 residues in the CDR3. Germline-derived CDR1 and CDR2 are DFQATT and SNEGSKA (reference sequence). V was shortened by 7 bases and J by 5 bases, with 8 bases between the two germline ends.